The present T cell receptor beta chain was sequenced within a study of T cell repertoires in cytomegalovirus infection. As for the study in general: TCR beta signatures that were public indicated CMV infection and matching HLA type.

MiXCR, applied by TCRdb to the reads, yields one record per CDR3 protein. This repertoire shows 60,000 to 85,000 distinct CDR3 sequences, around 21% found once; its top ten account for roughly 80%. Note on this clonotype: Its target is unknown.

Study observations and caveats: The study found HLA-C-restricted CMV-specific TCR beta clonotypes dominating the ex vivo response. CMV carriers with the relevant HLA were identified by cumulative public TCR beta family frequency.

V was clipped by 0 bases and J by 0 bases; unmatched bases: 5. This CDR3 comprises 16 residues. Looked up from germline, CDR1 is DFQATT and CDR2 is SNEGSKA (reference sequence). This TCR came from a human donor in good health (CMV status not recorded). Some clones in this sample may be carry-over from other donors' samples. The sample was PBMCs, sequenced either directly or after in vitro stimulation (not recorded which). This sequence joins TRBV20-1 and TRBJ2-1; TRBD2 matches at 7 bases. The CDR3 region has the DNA TGCAGTGCTAGAGATGCTAGCGGCGCCTCCTACAATGAGCAGTTCTTC. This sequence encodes CSARDASGASYNEQFF.